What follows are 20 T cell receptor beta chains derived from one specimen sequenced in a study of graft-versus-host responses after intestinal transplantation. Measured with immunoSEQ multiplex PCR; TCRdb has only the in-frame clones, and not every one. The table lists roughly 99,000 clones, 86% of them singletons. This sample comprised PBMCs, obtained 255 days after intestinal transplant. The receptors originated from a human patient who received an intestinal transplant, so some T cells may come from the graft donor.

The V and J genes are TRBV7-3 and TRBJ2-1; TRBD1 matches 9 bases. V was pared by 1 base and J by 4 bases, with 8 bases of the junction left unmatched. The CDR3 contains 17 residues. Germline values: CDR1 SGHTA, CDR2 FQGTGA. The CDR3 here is CASSLNRRDRVYNEQFF. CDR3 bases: TGTGCCAGCAGCTTAAATCGTCGGGACAGGGTGTACAATGAGCAGTTCTTC.

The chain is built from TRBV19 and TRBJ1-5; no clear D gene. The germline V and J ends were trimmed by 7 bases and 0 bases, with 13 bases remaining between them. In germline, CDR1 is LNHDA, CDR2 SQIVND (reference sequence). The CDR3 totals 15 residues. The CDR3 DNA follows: TGTGCCAGTAACCCCGACGGGTATAGCAATCAGCCCCAGCATTTT. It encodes CASNPDGYSNQPQHF.

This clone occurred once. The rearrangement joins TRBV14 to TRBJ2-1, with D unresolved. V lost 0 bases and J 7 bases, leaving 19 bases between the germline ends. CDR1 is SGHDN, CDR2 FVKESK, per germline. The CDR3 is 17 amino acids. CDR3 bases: TGTGCCAGCAGCCAAGATGCCCCGGTATTTGCGGAAAATGAGCAGTTCTTC. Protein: CASSQDAPVFAENEQFF.

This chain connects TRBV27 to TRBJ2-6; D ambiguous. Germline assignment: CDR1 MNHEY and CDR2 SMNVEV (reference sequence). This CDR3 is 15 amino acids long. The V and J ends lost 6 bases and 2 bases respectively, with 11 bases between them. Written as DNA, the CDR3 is TGTGCCAGCAGCCCTACGTGGGCTGGGGCCAACGTCCTGACTTTC. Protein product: CASSPTWAGANVLTF.

DNA of the CDR3: TGCGCCAGCTCCTGGGACAGGAACTACGAGCAGTACTTC. Its protein product is CASSWDRNYEQYF. The chain uses TRBV4-1 and TRBJ2-7; the match to TRBD1 covers 8 bases. The CDR3 extends over 13 amino acids. The V gene's germline CDR1 is MGHRA and CDR2 YSYEKL. With V trimmed by 8 bases and J by 3 bases, 6 bases remained unmatched.

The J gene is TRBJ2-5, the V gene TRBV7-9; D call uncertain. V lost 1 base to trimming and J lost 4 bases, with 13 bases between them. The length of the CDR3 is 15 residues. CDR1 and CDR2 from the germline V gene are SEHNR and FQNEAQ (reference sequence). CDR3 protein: CASSLDPGSGETQYF. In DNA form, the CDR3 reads TGTGCCAGCAGCTTAGATCCCGGATCCGGAGAGACCCAGTACTTC.

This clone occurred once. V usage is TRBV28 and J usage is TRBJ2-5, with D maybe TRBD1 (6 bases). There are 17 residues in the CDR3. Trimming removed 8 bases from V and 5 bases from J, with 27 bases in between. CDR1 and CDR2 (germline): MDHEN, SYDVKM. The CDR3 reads CASVPGVAGPRGETQYF. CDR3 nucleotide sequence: TGTGCCAGCGTCCCGGGTGTGGCAGGTCCTAGGGGGGAGACCCAGTACTTC.

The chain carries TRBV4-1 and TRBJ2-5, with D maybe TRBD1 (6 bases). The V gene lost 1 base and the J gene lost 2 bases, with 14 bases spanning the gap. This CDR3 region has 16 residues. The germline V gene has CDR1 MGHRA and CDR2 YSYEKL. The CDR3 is CASSQVAGTKQETQYF. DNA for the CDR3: TGCGCCAGCAGCCAAGTCGCCGGGACAAAACAAGAGACCCAGTACTTC.

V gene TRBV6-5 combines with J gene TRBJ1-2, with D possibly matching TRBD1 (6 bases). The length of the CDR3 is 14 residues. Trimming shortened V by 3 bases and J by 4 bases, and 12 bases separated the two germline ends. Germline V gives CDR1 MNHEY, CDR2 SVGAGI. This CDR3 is CASSYGQGLYGYTF. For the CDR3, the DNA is TGTGCCAGCAGTTATGGGCAGGGGCTCTATGGCTACACCTTC.

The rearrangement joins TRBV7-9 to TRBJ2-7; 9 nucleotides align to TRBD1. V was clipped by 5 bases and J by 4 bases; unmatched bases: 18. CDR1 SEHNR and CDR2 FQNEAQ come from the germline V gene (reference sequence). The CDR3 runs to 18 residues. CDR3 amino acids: CASSLTAGRTGEAYEQYF. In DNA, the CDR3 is TGTGCCAGCAGCCTAACCGCGGGACGGACAGGGGAGGCTTACGAGCAGTACTTC.

CDR3 region: CASSLEGPGGGELFF. The CDR3 coding sequence is TGTGCCAGCAGCTTAGAGGGACCTGGTGGCGGGGAGCTGTTTTTT. The rearrangement uses TRBV7-2 and TRBJ2-2; either TRBD1 or TRBD2 may fit D (5 bases each). The CDR3 is 15 residues long. The germline V and J ends were trimmed by 1 base and 7 bases, with 13 bases remaining between them. Germline V gene sequence: CDR1 SGHTA, CDR2 FQGNSA.

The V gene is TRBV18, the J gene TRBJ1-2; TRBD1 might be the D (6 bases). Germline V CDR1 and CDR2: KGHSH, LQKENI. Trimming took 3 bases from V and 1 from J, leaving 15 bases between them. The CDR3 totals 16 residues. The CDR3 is CASSPYTGTLNYGYTF. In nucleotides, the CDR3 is TGTGCCAGCTCACCCTACACCGGGACACTTAACTATGGCTACACCTTC.

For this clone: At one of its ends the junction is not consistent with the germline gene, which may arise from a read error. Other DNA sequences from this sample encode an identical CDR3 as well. The CDR3 sequence: CASSLGRGASTDTQYF. The CDR3 nucleotides are TGTGCTAGCAGCTTAGGGCGGGGGGCTAGCACAGATACGCAGTATTTT. The V and J genes are TRBV7-7 and TRBJ2-3; 8 bases fit TRBD2. The CDR3 is 16 residues long. Germline CDR1 and CDR2: SSHAT and FNYEAQ (reference sequence).

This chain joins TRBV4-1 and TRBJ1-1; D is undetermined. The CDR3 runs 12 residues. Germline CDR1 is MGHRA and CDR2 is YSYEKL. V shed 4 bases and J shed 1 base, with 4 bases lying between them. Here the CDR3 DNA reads TGCGCCAGCAGCCTCGGGAACACTGAAGCTTTCTTT. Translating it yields CASSLGNTEAFF.

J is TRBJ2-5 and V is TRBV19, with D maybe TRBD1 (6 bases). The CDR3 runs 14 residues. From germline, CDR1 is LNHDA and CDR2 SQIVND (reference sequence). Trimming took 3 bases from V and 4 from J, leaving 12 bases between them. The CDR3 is CASSIRGKGETQYF. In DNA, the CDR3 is TGTGCCAGTAGTATCAGGGGAAAGGGAGAGACCCAGTACTTC.

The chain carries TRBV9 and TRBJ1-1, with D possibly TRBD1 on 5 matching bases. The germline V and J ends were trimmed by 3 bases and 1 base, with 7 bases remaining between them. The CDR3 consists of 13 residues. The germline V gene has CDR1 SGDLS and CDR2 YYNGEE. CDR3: CASSAGQNTEAFF. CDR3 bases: TGTGCCAGCAGCGCCGGACAGAACACTGAAGCTTTCTTT.

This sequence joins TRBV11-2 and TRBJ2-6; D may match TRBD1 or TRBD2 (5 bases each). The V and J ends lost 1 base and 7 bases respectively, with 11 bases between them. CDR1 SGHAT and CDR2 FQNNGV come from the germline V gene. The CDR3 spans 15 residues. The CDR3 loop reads CASSLGDSGANVLTF. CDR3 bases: TGTGCCAGCAGCTTAGGTGACAGCGGAGCCAACGTCCTGACTTTC.

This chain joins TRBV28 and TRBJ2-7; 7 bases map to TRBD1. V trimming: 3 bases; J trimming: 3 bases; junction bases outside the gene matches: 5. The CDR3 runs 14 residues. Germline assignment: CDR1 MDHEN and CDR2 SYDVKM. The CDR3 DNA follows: TGTGCCAGCAGTTTCCAAGGGGGCAACTACGAGCAGTACTTC. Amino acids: CASSFQGGNYEQYF.

This CDR3 reads CARSAPGQQVNTEAFF. For the CDR3, the DNA is TGTGCCAGAAGCGCACCGGGACAACAAGTGAACACTGAAGCTTTCTTT. The rearrangement joins TRBV5-3 to TRBJ1-1, with TRBD1 as a possible D gene (6 bases). TRBV5-3 is an ORF; its function is uncertain. V was trimmed by 4 bases and J by 0 bases, leaving 16 bases between them. This CDR3 region has 16 residues.

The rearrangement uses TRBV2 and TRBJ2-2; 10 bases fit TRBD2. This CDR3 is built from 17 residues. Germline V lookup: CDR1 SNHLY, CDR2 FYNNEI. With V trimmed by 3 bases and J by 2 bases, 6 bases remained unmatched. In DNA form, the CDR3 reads TGTGCCAGCAGTGAGGAACTAGCGGGGATCAACACCGGGGAGCTGTTTTTT. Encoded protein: CASSEELAGINTGELFF.